Below, one T cell receptor beta chain is given with its context. Its target is unknown. The data were obtained in a study of shared clonotypes between healthy human individuals. CDR1 and CDR2 from the germline V gene are MNHNS and SASEGT. The CDR3 has 12 amino acids. Trimming took off 7 bases at V and 7 bases at J, with 13 bases between the two ends. Regarding the study as a whole: Rarefaction showed that sequencing of sorted subsets was incomplete (despite large depth). For naive CD4 cells, roughly 4.8% of clonotypes were shared across a few donors.

The assay was run at deep level. The assay was immunoSEQ multiplex PCR, and TCRdb's table has in-frame clones only and misses some. The sample gives more than 200,000 clones, 65% of which show up once; around 10% is in the top ten. Healthy HIV-negative adults without recent acute infections or vaccinations served as donors. Material for sequencing was memory CD4+ T cells sorted from blood. Subset given: CD45RA-negative fraction. The V call is TRBV6-1, the J call TRBJ1-1; no clear D gene. The source of this sequence is a man aged 25-45 years in good health. The CDR3 protein is CASNLPRIEAFF. CDR3 DNA sequence: TGTGCCAGCAATCTTCCCCGCATTGAAGCTTTCTTT.